This T cell receptor (beta chain) was recorded in a study of CD8 T cells in Susac syndrome. V was pared by 3 bases and J by 5 bases, with 8 bases between. Germline V gives CDR1 LNHDA, CDR2 SQIVND (reference sequence). CDR3 length: 13 residues. The authors reverse transcribed roughly 0.5 to 1 ug RNA with random hexamers. TCRdb reprocessed the immunoSEQ multiplex PCR reads via MiXCR and lists one record per CDR3 protein. Of almost 450,000 distinct CDR3 sequences listed, approximately 85% were seen once; the top ten hold around 0.12%. The sample was CD8+ T cells from PBMCs. J is TRBJ1-5 and V is TRBV19; D remains ambiguous. This receptor was identified in a human donor with multiple sclerosis. The CDR3 DNA reads TGTGCCAGTAGTATTGTGGAAGATCAGCCCCAGCATTTT. Protein sequence: CASSIVEDQPQHF.